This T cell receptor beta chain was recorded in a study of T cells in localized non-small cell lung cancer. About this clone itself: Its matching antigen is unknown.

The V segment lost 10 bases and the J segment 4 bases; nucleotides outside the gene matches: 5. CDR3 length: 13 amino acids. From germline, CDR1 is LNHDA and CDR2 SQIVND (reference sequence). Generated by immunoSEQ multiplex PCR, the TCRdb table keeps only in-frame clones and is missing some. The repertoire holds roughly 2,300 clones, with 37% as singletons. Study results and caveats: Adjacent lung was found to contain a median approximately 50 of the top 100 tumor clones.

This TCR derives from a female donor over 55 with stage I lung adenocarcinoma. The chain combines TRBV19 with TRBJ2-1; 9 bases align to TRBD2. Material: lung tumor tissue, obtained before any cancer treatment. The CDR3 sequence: CATSGNPYNEQFF. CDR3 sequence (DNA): TGTGCCACTAGCGGGAACCCGTACAATGAGCAGTTCTTC.